This T cell receptor (beta chain) was sequenced during a study of blood T cell repertoires in COVID-19. The protocol was immunoSEQ multiplex PCR, while the TCRdb copy is restricted to in-frame clones and leaves out a portion. The data show around 99,000 clones, about 87% seen once. Looked up from germline, CDR1 is MNHEY and CDR2 is SVGAGI. The CDR3 has 14 amino acids. After removal of 6 bases from V and 4 bases from J, the junction contained 6 bases not matched to a gene. The sequence was collected from a woman aged 45 to 65 with acute or convalescent COVID-19. The sequenced sample was peripheral blood. The chain combines TRBV6-5 with TRBJ1-5, with 7 bases lining up with TRBD1. In nucleotides, the CDR3 is TGTGCCAGCAGCCCGAGGGGGCGGAATCAGCCCCAGCATTTT. It specifies CASSPRGRNQPQHF.